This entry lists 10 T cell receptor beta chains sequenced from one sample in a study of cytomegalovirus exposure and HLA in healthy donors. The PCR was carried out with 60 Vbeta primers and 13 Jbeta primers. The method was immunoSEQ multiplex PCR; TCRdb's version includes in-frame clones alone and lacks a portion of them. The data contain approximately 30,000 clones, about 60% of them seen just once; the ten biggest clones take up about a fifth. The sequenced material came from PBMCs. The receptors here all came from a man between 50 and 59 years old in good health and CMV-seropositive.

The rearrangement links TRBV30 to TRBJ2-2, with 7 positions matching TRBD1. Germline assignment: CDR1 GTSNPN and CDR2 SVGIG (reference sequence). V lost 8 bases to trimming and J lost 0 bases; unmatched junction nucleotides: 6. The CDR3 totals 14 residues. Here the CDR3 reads CAATGQTNTGELFF. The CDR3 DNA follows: TGTGCCGCCACGGGACAGACGAACACCGGGGAGCTGTTTTTT. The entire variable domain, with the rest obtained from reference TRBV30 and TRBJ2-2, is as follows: SQTIHQWPATLVQPVGSPLSLECTVEGTSNPNLYWYRQAAGRGLQLLFYSVGIGQISSEVPQNLSASRPQDRQFILSSKKLLLSDSGFYLCAATGQTNTGELFFGEGSRLTVL.

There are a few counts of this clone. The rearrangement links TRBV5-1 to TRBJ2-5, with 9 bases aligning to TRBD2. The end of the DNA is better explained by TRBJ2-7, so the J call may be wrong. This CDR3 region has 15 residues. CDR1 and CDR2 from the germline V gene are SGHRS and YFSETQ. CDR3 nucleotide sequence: TGCGCCAGCAGCTTGGATGCGGGGGGGCCCTACGAGCAGTACTTC. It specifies CASSLDAGGPYEQYF.

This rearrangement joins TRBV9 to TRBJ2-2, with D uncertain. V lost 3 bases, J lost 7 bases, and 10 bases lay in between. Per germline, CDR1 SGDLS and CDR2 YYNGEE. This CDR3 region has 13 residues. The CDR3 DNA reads TGTGCCAGCAGCGCCATCGGTATCGGGGAGCTGTTTTTT. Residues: CASSAIGIGELFF. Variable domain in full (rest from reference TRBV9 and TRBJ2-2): DSGVTQTPKHLITATGQRVTLRCSPRSGDLSVYWYQQSLDQGLQFLIQYYNGEERAKGNILERFSAQQFPDLHSELNLSSLELGDSALYFCASSAIGIGELFFGEGSRLTVL.

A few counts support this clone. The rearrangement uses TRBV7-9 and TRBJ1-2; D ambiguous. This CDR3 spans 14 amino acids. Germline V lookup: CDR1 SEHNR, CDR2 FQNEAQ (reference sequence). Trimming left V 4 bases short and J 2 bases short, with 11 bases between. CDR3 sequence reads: CASSWEDGNYGYTF. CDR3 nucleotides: TGTGCCAGCAGCTGGGAGGACGGGAACTATGGCTACACCTTC.

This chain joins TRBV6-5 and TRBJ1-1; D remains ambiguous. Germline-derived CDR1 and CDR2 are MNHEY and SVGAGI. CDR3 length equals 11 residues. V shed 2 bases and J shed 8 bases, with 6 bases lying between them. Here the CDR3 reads CASSYGGEAFF. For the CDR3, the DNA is TGTGCCAGCAGTTACGGAGGGGAAGCTTTCTTT.

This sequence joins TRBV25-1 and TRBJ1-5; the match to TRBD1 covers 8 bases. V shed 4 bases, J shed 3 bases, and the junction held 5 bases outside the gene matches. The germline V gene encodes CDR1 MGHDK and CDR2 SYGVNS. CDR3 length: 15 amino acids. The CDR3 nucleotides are TGTGCCAGCAGTGGACGGACAGGGATCAATCAGCCCCAGCATTTT. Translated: CASSGRTGINQPQHF.

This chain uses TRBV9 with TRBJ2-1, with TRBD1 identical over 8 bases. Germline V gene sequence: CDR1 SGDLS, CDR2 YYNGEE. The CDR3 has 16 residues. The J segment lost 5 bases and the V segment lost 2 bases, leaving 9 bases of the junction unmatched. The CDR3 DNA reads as TGTGCCAGCAGCGTCGTGGGCAGGGGGCCCCACAATGAGCAGTTCTTC. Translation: CASSVVGRGPHNEQFF.

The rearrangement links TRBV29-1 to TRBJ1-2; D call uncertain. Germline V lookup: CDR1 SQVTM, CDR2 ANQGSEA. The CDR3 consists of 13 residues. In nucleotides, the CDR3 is TGCAGTGTCGAGCGGCAGACTGGGTATGGCTACACCTTC. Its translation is CSVERQTGYGYTF.

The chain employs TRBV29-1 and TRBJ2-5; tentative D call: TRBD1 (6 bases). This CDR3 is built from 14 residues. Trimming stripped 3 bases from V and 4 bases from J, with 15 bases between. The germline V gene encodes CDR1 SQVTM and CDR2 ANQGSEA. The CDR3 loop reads CSVDGSQGSETQYF. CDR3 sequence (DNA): TGCAGCGTTGACGGCAGTCAGGGGTCAGAGACCCAGTACTTC.

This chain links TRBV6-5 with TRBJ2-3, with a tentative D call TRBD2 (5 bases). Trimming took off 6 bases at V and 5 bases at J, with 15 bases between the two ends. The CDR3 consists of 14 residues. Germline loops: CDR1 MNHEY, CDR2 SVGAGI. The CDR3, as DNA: TGTGCCAGCAGCCCGGAGGAAGCGCGAGATACGCAGTATTTT. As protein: CASSPEEARDTQYF.